This T cell receptor beta chain emerged from a study of CD8+CD57+ T cells in acquired aplastic anemia. In the study overall: Mean yield of DNA from sorted CD4+ and CD8+ cells was roughly 3.1 ug.

Study-wide results and limits: Overlapping CD8+ CDR3 repertoires of patients and controls contained around 31 shared sequences. Patients and controls had CD8+ Simpson's diversity values that were not significantly distinct.

V lost 6 bases and J 8 bases, leaving 16 bases between the germline ends. The CDR3 has 13 amino acids. The germline V gene encodes CDR1 ENHRY and CDR2 SYGVKD. Genomic DNA templated the TCR beta VDJ and CDR3 profiling. TCRdb itself ran the reads through MiXCR, one entry per CDR3 protein. Here the sample spans around 200,000 distinct CDR3 sequences, approximately 60% being singletons. This clonotype turned up a few times. Its antigen is not known. This chain joins TRBV10-3 and TRBJ1-2, with a weak D call TRBD1 (6 bases). The TCR comes from a human donor in good health. Sequencing input: sorted CD4+, CD8+, or CD8+CD57+ T cells (not recorded which) from PBMCs. CDR3 nucleotides: TGTGCCATCAGGCTCCATAACAGGGAGGGCTACACCTTC. Its translation is CAIRLHNREGYTF.